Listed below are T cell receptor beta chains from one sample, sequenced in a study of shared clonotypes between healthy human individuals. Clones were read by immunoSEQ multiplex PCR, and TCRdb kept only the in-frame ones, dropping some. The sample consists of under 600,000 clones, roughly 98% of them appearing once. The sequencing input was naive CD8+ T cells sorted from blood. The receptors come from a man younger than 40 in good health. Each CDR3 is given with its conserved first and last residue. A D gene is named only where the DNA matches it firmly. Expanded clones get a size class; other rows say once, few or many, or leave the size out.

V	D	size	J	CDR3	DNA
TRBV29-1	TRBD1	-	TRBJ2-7	CSVEDPGGSYEQYF	TGCAGCGTTGAAGATCCAGGGGGCTCCTACGAGCAGTACTTC
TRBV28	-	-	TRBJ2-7	CASSIEGGQGSRPYEQYF	TGTGCCAGCAGTATCGAGGGGGGGCAGGGTTCCCGCCCCTACGAGCAGTACTTC
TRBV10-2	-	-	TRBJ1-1	CASTDRSEAFF	TGCGCCAGCACCGACAGATCTGAAGCTTTCTTT
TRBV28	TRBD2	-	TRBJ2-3	CASSATTSGQGTDTQYF	TGTGCCAGCAGCGCGACGACTAGCGGGCAAGGCACAGATACGCAGTATTTT
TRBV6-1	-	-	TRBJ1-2	CASSETLGGYTF	TGTGCCAGCAGTGAAACGTTGGGTGGCTACACCTTC
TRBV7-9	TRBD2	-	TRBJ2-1	CASETTSSYNEQFF	TGTGCCAGCGAGACGACTAGCAGCTACAATGAGCAGTTCTTC
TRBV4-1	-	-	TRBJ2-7	CASSQEQGPDEQYF	TGCGCCAGCAGCCAGGAGCAAGGGCCTGACGAGCAGTACTTC
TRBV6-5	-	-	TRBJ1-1	CASSPQVRGNTEAFF	TGTGCCAGCAGTCCCCAAGTAAGGGGGAACACTGAAGCTTTCTTT
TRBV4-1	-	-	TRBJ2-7	CASSQDWTDYEQYF	TGCGCCAGCAGCCAAGATTGGACAGACTACGAGCAGTACTTC
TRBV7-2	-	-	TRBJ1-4	CASSSGPLGEKLFF	TGTGCCAGCAGCTCAGGGCCTCTGGGTGAAAAACTGTTTTTT
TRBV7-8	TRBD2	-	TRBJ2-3	CASSLASGRSVTDTQYF	TGTGCCAGCAGCTTAGCTAGCGGGAGGTCAGTCACAGATACGCAGTATTTT
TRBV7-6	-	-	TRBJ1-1	CASSGDIFTEAFF	TGTGCCAGCAGCGGAGACATCTTCACTGAAGCTTTCTTT
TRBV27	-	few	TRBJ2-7	CASSLLGGEDEQYF	TGTGCCAGCAGTTTACTAGGGGGGGAAGACGAGCAGTACTTC
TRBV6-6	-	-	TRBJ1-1	CASSLGTGRMNTEAFF	TGTGCCAGCAGTCTGGGAACAGGGCGAATGAACACTGAAGCTTTCTTT
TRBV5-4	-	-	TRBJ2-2	CASSQHGEMDGELFF	TGTGCCAGCAGCCAGCACGGGGAGATGGACGGGGAGCTGTTTTTT
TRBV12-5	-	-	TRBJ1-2	CASGVDGYEGYTF	TGTGCTAGTGGTGTGGACGGATATGAGGGCTACACCTTC
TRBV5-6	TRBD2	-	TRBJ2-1	CASSLAGGLYNEQFF	TGTGCCAGCAGTCTAGCGGGAGGGCTTTACAATGAGCAGTTCTTC
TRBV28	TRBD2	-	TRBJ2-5	CAAGTSGSQETQYF	TGTGCCGCCGGGACTAGCGGGTCACAAGAGACCCAGTACTTC
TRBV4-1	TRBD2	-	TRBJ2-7	CASSPERGGSYEQYF	TGCGCCAGCAGCCCCGAGCGGGGGGGATCCTACGAGCAGTACTTC
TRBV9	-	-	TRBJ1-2	CASGGEAVHYGYTF	TGTGCCAGTGGAGGGGAGGCAGTTCATTATGGCTACACCTTC
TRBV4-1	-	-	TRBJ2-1	CASSQEPASYNEQFF	TGCGCCAGCAGCCAAGAACCTGCGTCCTACAATGAGCAGTTCTTC
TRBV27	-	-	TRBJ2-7	CASSCLGTSCEQYF	TGTGCCAGCAGTTGCTTAGGTACTTCCTGCGAGCAGTACTTC
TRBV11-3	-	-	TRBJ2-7	CASSLGTTYEQYF	TGTGCCAGCAGCTTAGGGACAACCTACGAGCAGTACTTC
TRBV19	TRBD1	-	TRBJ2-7	CASSPGQGNLIYEQYF	TGTGCCAGTAGTCCCGGACAGGGAAATCTCATATACGAGCAGTACTTC
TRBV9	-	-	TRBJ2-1	CASSVALEGWTEQFF	TGTGCCAGCAGCGTAGCCCTAGAAGGGTGGACGGAGCAGTTCTTC
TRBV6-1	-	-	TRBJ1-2	CASSGERATTNGYTF	TGTGCCAGCAGCGGGGAAAGGGCGACAACCAATGGCTACACCTTC
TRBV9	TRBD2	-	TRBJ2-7	CASSESGNPSYEQYF	TGTGCCAGCAGCGAAAGCGGGAATCCCTCCTACGAGCAGTACTTC
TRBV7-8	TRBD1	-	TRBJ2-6	CASSAPTGGKSGANVLTF	TGTGCCAGCAGCGCACCGACAGGGGGCAAGTCTGGGGCCAACGTCCTGACTTTC
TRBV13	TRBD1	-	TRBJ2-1	CASSIMTGDNEQFF	TGTGCCAGCAGCATCATGACAGGGGACAATGAGCAGTTCTTC
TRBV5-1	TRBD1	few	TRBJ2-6	CASSSEPGQGFSGANVLTF	TGCGCCAGCAGCTCCGAACCGGGACAGGGATTCTCTGGGGCCAACGTCCTGACTTTC
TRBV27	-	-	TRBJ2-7	CASSLTSGSYEQYF	TGTGCCAGCAGTCTGACTAGTGGTTCCTACGAGCAGTACTTC
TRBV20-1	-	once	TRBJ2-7	CSAKTVYEQYF	TGCAGTGCGAAGACGGTGTACGAGCAGTACTTC
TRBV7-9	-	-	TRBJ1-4	CASSLMTTTNEKLFF	TGTGCCAGCAGCTTAATGACAACAACTAATGAAAAACTGTTTTTT
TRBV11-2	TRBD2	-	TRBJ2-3	CASSLRLAGGPGADTQYF	TGTGCCAGCAGCCTACGACTAGCGGGAGGGCCGGGTGCAGATACGCAGTATTTT
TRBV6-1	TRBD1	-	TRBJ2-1	CASRYYRDRGFF	TGTGCCAGCAGATATTACCGGGACAGGGGTTTCTTC
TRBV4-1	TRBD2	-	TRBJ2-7	CASSPGFGGGSYEQYF	TGCGCCAGCAGCCCAGGGTTCGGCGGGGGCTCCTACGAGCAGTACTTC
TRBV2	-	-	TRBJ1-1	CASSAGFGAFF	TGTGCCAGCAGTGCAGGGTTCGGTGCTTTCTTT
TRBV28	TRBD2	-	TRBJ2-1	CASSGGERVVNEQFF	TGTGCCAGTAGCGGGGGGGAGCGGGTCGTCAATGAGCAGTTCTTC
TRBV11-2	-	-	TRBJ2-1	CASSFQLADEQFF	TGTGCCAGCAGCTTCCAATTAGCCGATGAGCAGTTCTTC
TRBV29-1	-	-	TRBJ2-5	CSVERASPSRKTQYF	TGCAGCGTTGAACGGGCTAGCCCGAGCAGGAAGACCCAGTACTTC
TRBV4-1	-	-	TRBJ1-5	CASSQESGLIKPQHF	TGCGCCAGCAGCCAAGAGTCGGGCCTGATCAAGCCCCAGCATTTT
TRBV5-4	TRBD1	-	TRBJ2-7	CASSLVPGGLAYEQYF	TGTGCCAGCAGCTTGGTCCCAGGGGGCTTAGCCTACGAGCAGTACTTC
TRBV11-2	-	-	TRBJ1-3	CASSPRGGGLGNTIYF	TGTGCCAGCAGCCCGAGAGGGGGGGGCCTTGGAAACACCATATATTTT
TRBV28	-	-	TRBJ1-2	CASIGRRDPERGYTF	TGTGCCAGCATCGGACGTCGGGATCCCGAACGTGGCTACACCTTC
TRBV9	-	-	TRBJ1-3	CASSVGSSSGNTIYF	TGTGCCAGCAGCGTAGGTAGCTCCTCTGGAAACACCATATATTTT
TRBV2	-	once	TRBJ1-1	CASSEALGSTTEAFF	TGTGCCAGCAGTGAAGCGCTTGGGAGCACGACTGAAGCTTTCTTT
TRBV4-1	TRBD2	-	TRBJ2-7	CASSYGTSGKELMYEQYF	TGCGCCAGCAGTTACGGGACTAGCGGAAAGGAGCTAATGTACGAGCAGTACTTC
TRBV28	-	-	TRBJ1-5	CASSFGGKGNQPQHF	TGTGCCAGCAGTTTCGGCGGGAAAGGCAATCAGCCCCAGCATTTT
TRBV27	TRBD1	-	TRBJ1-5	CASSFTGGAGQPQHF	TGTGCCAGCAGTTTCACAGGGGGCGCCGGTCAGCCCCAGCATTTT
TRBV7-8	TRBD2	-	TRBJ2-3	CASSPTGGPADTQYF	TGTGCCAGCAGCCCGACGGGAGGTCCGGCAGATACGCAGTATTTT
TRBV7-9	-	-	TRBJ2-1	CASSPFGLYNEQFF	TGTGCCAGCAGCCCATTTGGCCTCTACAATGAGCAGTTCTTC
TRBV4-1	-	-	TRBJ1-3	CASSPGYRRQPNSGNTIYF	TGCGCCAGCAGCCCCGGGTACCGAAGGCAGCCGAACTCTGGAAACACCATATATTTT
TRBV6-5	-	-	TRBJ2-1	CASSYGRSSSYNEQFF	TGTGCCAGCAGTTACGGCCGGTCTAGCTCCTACAATGAGCAGTTCTTC